This TCR beta chain derives from a study of blood T cell repertoires in COVID-19. Study context: Sources were T cells, B-cell-depleted T cells, or PBMCs; the material itself was cDNA or gDNA.

V dropped 3 bases and J dropped 0 bases, with 4 bases sitting between them. Germline values: CDR1 SQVTM, CDR2 ANQGSEA. CDR3 length equals 12 residues. This clone occurred once. Original analysis: Estimates of nucleated cell counts were drawn from the amplification of reference gene primers. The repertoire was sequenced with immunoSEQ multiplex PCR; TCRdb's copy has only in-frame clones and lacks some. The V and J calls and clone size were taken over from that table, and D and trimming were inferred from the DNA. Of roughly 100,000 clones in the sample, about 64% were seen once. Sequencing was done on a sample of peripheral blood. The TCR originated in a human donor with acute or convalescent COVID-19. The donor label of this sample is uncertain. The chain employs TRBV29-1 and TRBJ2-3; no definite D call. In DNA form, the CDR3 reads TGCAGCGTTGACTCTAGCACAGATACGCAGTATTTT. Protein product: CSVDSSTDTQYF.